This TCR beta chain was recorded in a study of blood T cell repertoires in COVID-19. Background on the study: Material from acute and convalescent COVID-19 was sourced from the United States, Italy and Spain. The cDNA or gDNA used as material had been derived from T cells, B-cell-depleted T cells, or PBMCs.

This CDR3 comprises 16 residues. J lost 1 base, V lost 3 bases, and 8 bases had no gene match. CDR1 is MNHEY, CDR2 SMNVEV, per germline (reference sequence). Authors' analysis steps: From reference gene primer amplification, estimates of nucleated cell counts were derived. This table comes from immunoSEQ multiplex PCR, and its TCRdb copy is limited to in-frame clones, with some not included. That table furnishes V, J and clone size, whereas the DNA furnished D and trimming. Of around 150,000 clones detected, 65% to 90% appear once; the ten largest clones hold roughly 8.2%. The sequencing input was peripheral blood. This TCR came from a man in his 60s with acute or convalescent COVID-19. The chain links TRBV27 to TRBJ2-5, with 7 nucleotides matching TRBD2. In nucleotides, the CDR3 is TGTGCCAGCAGTTTGTACTCAGCGGGAATCCAAGAGACCCAGTACTTC. Translated, it gives CASSLYSAGIQETQYF.